This T cell receptor beta chain was retrieved from a study of cytomegalovirus exposure and HLA in healthy donors. It was with 60 Vbeta and 13 Jbeta primers that the PCR ran. Sequencing used immunoSEQ multiplex PCR; TCRdb keeps in-frame clones, though not all of them. The sample consists of over 150,000 clones, over 70% of them appearing once. Germline-derived CDR1 and CDR2 are MNHEY and SVGAGI. V dropped 7 bases and J dropped 7; count of bases not matched to a gene: 11. The CDR3 contains 15 residues. The sample comprised PBMCs. V gene TRBV6-5 combines with J gene TRBJ2-1; 9 bases match TRBD2. The receptor comes from a young man in good health and CMV-seropositive. The CDR3 protein is CASKAGGQGGNEQFF. CDR3 DNA sequence: TGTGCCAGCAAGGCGGGAGGGCAAGGGGGGAATGAGCAGTTCTTC.